This T cell receptor beta chain was retrieved from a study of vaccination and CD4 T cells after COVID-19. About the research overall: Two of the convalescents were Hispanic, and the group consisted of six males and four females. Once diagnosed, patients had post-COVID samples drawn a median approximately 100 days later (range 35 to 161).

Germline trimming cut 5 bases from V and 2 bases from J; bases unmatched to any gene: 9. From germline, CDR1 is MNHNS and CDR2 SASEGT. This CDR3 has 16 amino acids. The Oncomine TCR Beta short-read assay was applied to DNA of cultured CD4+ T cells. Each CDR3 protein is one row after TCRdb ran MiXCR on the PCR reads. This table holds 4,500 to 6,500 distinct CDR3 sequences, 41% found once. This clonotype came up a few times. The antigen is not known. Documented treatment: roughly 11-day PBMC culture with coronavirus spike peptide pools or control peptides (ViraFEST assay). According to the study, CD4+ T cells from the unexposed donor were gathered ahead of the COVID-19 pandemic (2011-2018).

The sequencing input was CD4+ T cells from blood, cultured in vitro. This TCR derives from a human donor in good health. The chain carries TRBV6-1 and TRBJ2-5, with 9 bases matching TRBD2. CDR3 bases: TGTGCCAGCAGTCGACGGCTAGCGGGGAGGCAAGAGACCCAGTACTTC. Protein sequence: CASSRRLAGRQETQYF.